Here is one T cell receptor (beta chain) with its context. This sample is drawn from a study of blood T cell repertoires in COVID-19. How the authors handled the data: The authors estimated nucleated cell counts from reference gene primer amplification. The protocol was immunoSEQ multiplex PCR, while the TCRdb copy is restricted to in-frame clones and leaves out a portion. V, J and clone size are taken as reported in that table, and D and trimming were inferred from the DNA itself. The sample yields roughly 180,000 clones, just over 85% seen once. The specimen sequenced was peripheral blood. This TCR was sampled from a man aged 60-69 years with acute or convalescent COVID-19.

The CDR3 sequence is CASSPPPGEKLFF. The CDR3 DNA reads as TGTGCCAGCTCACCCCCGCCAGGGGAAAAACTGTTTTTT. This rearrangement joins TRBV18 to TRBJ1-4; maybe TRBD1 (5 bases). The germline V gene encodes CDR1 KGHSH and CDR2 LQKENI. The CDR3 is made up of 13 amino acids. Trimming stripped 3 bases from V and 8 bases from J, with 10 bases between.